The clone carrying this T cell receptor (beta chain) was counted only a few times. The sample belongs to a study of T-cell memory formation after mild COVID-19. TCRdb analysed the 5' RACE reads with MiXCR anew, one entry per CDR3 protein. Among about 210,000 distinct CDR3 sequences listed, more than 25% were seen once. V was clipped by 4 bases and J by 0 bases; unmatched bases: 6. This CDR3 has 16 residues. The germline V gene encodes CDR1 SGHNT and CDR2 YYREEE (reference sequence). The clonotype comes from an adult woman who had mild COVID-19 (a few samples of this study predate the infection). Cell type and time point are not known. The V call is TRBV5-4, the J call TRBJ2-3, with 9 bases matching TRBD2. The sequenced material came from PBMCs or a T cell subset sorted from them (not recorded which). DNA for the CDR3: TGTGCCAGCAGCCAAAGACTAGCGGCGAGCACAGATACGCAGTATTTT. Its translation is CASSQRLAASTDTQYF.